This entry features one T cell receptor beta chain sequence. The antigen is undetermined. Here immunoSEQ multiplex PCR was the method, and the copy in TCRdb shows in-frame clones only, minus some. The sample yields approximately 6,000 clones, 75% to 90% seen once. The CDR3 has 18 amino acids. The investigators sampled blood at baseline, at cycle 4 day 1, and at cycle 7 day 1. The data were obtained in a study of OX40 agonist ivuxolimab in advanced cancers. General study findings and limits: Expanded peripheral T cells had an undetermined antigen specificity. Clonal expansion from baseline to week 6 occurred in both CD4+ and CD8+ T cells.

Material: CD4+ or CD8+ T cells sorted from blood, obtained in a trial of the OX40 agonist ivuxolimab. The V and J genes are TRBV12-1 and TRBJ2-6; whether TRBD1, the table's D call, matches the DNA was not checked. TRBV12-1 corresponds to a pseudogene. This sequence originates from an adult with an advanced solid tumor such as melanoma, head and neck, liver or kidney cancer. The CDR3 nucleotides read TGTGCCAGCAGCGGGGAAAATGTAGGACAAAGTCGGGCCAACGTCCTGACTTTC. Amino acids: CASSGENVGQSRANVLTF.